This T cell receptor (beta chain) came from a study of T cell responses to AZD1222 COVID-19 vaccine. Study information: Second doses that came at about 4 or about 12 weeks were put together. Study findings and constraints: With dominance at 160-218 and 743-854, vaccine-associated CD4 TCRs spanned spike.

This CDR3 spans 12 amino acids. With 3 bases removed from V and 7 bases from J, the gap between germline ends came to 8 bases. Germline V CDR1 and CDR2: LNHDA, SQIVND (reference sequence). Libraries were prepared by immunoSEQ multiplex PCR; TCRdb keeps only in-frame clonotypes and omits some of them. The profile covers approximately 110,000 clones, with about nine tenths appearing a single time and 0.95% to 1.5% taken by the ten largest. This clone is a singleton in its sample. What it binds is not known. This sequence joins TRBV19 and TRBJ2-3; the D is unclear. The receptor was derived from an adult in good health. The source was peripheral blood, collected on day 0 of AZD1222 vaccination. CDR3 residues: CASSIQKNTQYF. Written as DNA, the CDR3 is TGTGCCAGTAGTATCCAAAAAAATACGCAGTATTTT.